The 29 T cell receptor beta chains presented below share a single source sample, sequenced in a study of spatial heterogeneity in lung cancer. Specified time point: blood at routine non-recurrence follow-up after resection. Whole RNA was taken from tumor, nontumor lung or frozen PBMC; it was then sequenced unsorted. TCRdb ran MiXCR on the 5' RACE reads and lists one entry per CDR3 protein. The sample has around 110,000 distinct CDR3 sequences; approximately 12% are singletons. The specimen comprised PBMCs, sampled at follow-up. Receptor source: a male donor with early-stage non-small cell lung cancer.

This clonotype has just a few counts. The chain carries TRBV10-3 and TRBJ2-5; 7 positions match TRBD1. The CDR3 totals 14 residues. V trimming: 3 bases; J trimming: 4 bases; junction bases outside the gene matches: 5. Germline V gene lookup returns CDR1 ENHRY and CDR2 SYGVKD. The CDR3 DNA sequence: TGTGCCATCAGTGAACGGACAGGACCAGAGACCCAGTACTTC. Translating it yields CAISERTGPETQYF.

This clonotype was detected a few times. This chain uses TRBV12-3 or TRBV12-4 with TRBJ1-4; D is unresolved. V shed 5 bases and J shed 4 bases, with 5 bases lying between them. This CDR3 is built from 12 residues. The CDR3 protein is CASSDINEKLFF. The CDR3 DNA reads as TGTGCCAGCAGTGACATTAATGAAAAACTGTTTTTT.

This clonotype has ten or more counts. In DNA, the CDR3 is TGCAGCGTCGGTCGGGTAGGGGGCGAGCAGTACTTC. Translated: CSVGRVGGEQYF. This sequence joins TRBV29-1 and TRBJ2-7; TRBD1 might be the D (6 bases). The CDR3 sequence is 12 residues long. In germline, CDR1 is SQVTM, CDR2 ANQGSEA. Trimming removed 6 bases at V and 6 bases at J, with 15 bases between.

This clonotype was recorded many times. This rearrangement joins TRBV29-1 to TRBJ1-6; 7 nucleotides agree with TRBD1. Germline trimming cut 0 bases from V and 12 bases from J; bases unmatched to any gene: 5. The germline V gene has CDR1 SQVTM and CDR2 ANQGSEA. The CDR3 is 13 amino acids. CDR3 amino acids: CSVEDRQGEPLHF. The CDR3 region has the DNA TGCAGCGTTGAAGATCGACAGGGAGAACCCCTCCACTTT.

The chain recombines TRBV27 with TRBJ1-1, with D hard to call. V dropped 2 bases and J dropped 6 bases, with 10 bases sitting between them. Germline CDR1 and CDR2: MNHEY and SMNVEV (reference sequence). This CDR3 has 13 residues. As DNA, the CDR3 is TGTGCCAGCAGTTTAGCCGCACGACCTGAAGCTTTCTTT. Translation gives CASSLAARPEAFF.

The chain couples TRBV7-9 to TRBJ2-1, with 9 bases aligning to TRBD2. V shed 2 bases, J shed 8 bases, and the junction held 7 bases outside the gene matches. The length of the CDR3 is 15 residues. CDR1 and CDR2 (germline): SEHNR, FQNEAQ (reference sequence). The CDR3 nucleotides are TGTGCCAGCAGCTTACTGGGACTAGCATTCGATGAGCAGTTCTTC. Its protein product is CASSLLGLAFDEQFF.

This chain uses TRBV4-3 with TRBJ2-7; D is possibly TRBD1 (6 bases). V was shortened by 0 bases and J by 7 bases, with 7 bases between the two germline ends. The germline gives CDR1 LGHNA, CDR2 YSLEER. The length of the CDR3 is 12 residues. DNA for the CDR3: TGCGCCAGCAGCCAAGATAGGGGGGAGCAGTACTTC. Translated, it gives CASSQDRGEQYF.

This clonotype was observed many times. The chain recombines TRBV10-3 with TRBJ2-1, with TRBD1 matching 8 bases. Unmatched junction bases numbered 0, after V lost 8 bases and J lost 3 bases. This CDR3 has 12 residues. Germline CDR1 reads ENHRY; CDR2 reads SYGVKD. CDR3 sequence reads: CAIGTGYNEQFF. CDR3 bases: TGTGCCATCGGGACAGGCTACAATGAGCAGTTCTTC.

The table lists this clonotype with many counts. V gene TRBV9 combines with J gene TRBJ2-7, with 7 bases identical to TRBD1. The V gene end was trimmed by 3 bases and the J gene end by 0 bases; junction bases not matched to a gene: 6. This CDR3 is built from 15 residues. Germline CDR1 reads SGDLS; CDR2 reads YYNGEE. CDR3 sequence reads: CASSAGTVSSYEQYF. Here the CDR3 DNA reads TGTGCCAGCAGCGCCGGGACAGTAAGCTCCTACGAGCAGTACTTC.

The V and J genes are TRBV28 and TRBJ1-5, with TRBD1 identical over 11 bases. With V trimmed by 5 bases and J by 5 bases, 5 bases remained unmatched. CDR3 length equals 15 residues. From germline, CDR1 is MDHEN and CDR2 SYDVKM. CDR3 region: CASSRGTGGDQPQHF. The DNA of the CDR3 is TGTGCCAGCAGTCGCGGGACAGGGGGGGATCAGCCCCAGCATTTT. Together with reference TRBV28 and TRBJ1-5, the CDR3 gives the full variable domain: DVKVTQSSRYLVKRTGEKVFLECVQDMDHENMFWYRQDPGLGLRLIYFSYDVKMKEKGDIPEGYSVSREKKERFSLILESASTNQTSMYLCASSRGTGGDQPQHFGDGTRLSIL.

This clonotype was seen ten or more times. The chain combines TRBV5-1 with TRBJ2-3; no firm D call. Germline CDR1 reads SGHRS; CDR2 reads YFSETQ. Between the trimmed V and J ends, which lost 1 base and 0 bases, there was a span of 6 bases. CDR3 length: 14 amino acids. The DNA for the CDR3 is TGCGCCAGCAGCTTGAAGGACAGCACAGATACGCAGTATTTT. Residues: CASSLKDSTDTQYF.

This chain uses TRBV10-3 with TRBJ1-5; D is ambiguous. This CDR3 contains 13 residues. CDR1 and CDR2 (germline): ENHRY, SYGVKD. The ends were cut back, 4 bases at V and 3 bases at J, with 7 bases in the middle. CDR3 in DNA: TGTGCCATCAGTGTAACGGACAATCAGCCCCAGCATTTT. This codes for CAISVTDNQPQHF.

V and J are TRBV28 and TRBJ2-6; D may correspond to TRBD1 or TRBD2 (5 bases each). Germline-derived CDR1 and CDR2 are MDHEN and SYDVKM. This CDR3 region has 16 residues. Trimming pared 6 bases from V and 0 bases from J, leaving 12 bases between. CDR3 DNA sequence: TGTGCCAGCAGACCTCTGGGACCCTCTGGGGCCAACGTCCTGACTTTC. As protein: CASRPLGPSGANVLTF.

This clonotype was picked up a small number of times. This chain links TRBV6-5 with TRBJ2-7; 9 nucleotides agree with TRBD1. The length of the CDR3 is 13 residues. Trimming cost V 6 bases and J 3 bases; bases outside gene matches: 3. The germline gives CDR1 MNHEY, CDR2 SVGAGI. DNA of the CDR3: TGTGCCAGCAGACGGGGACAGGGCTACGAGCAGTACTTC. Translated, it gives CASRRGQGYEQYF.

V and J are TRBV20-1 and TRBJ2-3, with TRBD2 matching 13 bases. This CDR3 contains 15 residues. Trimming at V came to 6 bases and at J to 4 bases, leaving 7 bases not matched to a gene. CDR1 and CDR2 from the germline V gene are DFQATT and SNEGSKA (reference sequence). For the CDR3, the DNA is TGCAGTGCCCGTCAAGGGACTAGCGGGGCAGATACGCAGTATTTT. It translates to CSARQGTSGADTQYF.

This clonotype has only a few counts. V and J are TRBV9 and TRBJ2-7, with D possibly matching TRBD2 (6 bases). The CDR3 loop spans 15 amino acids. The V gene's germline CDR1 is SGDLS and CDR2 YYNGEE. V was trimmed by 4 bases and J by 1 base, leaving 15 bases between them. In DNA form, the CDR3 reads TGTGCCAGCAGCCGTACGGGGGTGACATCCTACGAGCAGTACTTC. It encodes CASSRTGVTSYEQYF.

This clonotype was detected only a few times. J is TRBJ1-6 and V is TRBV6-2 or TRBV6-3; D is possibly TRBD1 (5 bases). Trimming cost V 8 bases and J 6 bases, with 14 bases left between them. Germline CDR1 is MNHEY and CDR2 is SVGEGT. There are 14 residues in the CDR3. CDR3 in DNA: TGTGCCAGCCGAGCGGGAGGGACTAATTCACCCCTCCACTTT. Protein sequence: CASRAGGTNSPLHF.

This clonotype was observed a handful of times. CDR3: CASSDPLGANEQFF. In DNA, the CDR3 is TGCGCCAGCAGTGACCCCCTCGGGGCCAATGAGCAGTTCTTC. This chain links TRBV10-1 with TRBJ2-1; D is perhaps TRBD1 or TRBD2 (5 bases each). The CDR3 sequence is 14 residues long. Deletions cut 3 bases from V and 6 bases from J, with 12 bases between. Germline V gives CDR1 WNHNN, CDR2 SYGVQD (reference sequence).

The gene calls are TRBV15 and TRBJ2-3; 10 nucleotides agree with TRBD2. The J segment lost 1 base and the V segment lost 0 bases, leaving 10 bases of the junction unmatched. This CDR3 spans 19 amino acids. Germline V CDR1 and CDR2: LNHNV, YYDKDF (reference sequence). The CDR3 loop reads CATSRDSSGGIFGTDTQYF. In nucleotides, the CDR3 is TGTGCCACCAGCAGAGATAGTAGCGGGGGGATTTTTGGCACAGATACGCAGTATTTT.

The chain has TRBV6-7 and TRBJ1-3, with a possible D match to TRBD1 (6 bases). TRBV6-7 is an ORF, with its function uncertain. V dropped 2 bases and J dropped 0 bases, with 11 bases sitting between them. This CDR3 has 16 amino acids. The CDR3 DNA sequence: TGTGCCAGCAGTTACGACCGGGGGCACTCTGGAAACACCATATATTTT. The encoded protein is CASSYDRGHSGNTIYF.

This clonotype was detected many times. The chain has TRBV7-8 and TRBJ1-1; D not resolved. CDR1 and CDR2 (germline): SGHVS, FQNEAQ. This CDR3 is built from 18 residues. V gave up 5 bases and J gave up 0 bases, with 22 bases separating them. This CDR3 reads CASSPLSLVGIMNTEAFF. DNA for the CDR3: TGTGCCAGCAGCCCGCTATCTCTGGTCGGCATCATGAACACTGAAGCTTTCTTT.

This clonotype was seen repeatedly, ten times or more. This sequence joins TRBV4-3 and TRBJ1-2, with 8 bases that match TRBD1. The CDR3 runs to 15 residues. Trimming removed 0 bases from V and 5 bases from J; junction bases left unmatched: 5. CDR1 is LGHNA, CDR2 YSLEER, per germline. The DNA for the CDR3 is TGCGCCAGCAGCCAAGATCACGACAGGGGTTATGGCTACACCTTC. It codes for CASSQDHDRGYGYTF.

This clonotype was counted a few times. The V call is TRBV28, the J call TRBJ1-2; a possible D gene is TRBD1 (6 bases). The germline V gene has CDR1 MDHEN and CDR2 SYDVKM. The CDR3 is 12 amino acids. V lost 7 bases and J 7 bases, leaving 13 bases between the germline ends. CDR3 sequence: CASTGVPRGYTF. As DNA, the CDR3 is TGTGCCAGCACAGGGGTCCCGCGTGGCTACACCTTC.

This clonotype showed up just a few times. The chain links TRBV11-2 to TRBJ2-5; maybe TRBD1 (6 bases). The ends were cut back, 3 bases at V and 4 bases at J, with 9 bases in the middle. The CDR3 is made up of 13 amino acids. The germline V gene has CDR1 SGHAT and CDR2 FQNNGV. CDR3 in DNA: TGTGCCAGCAGCTTTTCAGGGGTAGAGACCCAGTACTTC. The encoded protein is CASSFSGVETQYF.

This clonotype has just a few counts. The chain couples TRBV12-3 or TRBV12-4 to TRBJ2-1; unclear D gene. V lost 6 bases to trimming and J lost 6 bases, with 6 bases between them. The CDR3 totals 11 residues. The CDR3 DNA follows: TGTGCCAGCAGCCCGGGCAATGAGCAGTTCTTC. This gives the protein CASSPGNEQFF.

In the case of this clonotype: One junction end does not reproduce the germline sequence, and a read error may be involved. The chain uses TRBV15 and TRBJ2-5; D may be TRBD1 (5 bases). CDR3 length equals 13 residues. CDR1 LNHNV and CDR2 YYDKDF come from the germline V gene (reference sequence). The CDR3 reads CVTSRQKQETQYF. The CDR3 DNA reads TGTGTCACCAGCAGACAGAAACAAGAGACCCAGTACTTC.

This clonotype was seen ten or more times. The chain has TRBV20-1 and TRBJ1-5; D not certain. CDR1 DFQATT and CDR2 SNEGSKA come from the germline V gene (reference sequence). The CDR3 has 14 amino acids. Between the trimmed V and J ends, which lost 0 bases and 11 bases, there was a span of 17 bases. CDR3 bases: TGCAGTGCTAGAGATTTACCGAGCGGACGGGCCCAGCATTTT. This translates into CSARDLPSGRAQHF.

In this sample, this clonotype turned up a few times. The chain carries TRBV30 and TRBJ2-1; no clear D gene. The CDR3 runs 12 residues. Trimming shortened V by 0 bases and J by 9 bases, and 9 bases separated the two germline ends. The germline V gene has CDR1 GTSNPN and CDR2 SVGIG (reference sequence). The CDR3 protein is CAWSVEGIEQFF. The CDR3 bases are TGTGCCTGGAGTGTGGAAGGTATTGAGCAGTTCTTC.

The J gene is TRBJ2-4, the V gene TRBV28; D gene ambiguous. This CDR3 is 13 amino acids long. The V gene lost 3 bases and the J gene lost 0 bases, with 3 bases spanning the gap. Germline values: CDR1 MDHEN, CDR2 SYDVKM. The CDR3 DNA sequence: TGTGCCAGCAGTTTGGGAGCCAAAAACATTCAGTACTTC. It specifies CASSLGAKNIQYF.